One and the same sample provided the 13 T cell receptor beta chains below, sequenced in a study of spatial heterogeneity in lung cancer. The sample's time point: sample taken at primary tumor resection. From tumor, nontumor lung or frozen PBMC, whole RNA was taken unsorted for sequencing. TCRdb used MiXCR to reprocess the 5' RACE reads, holding one entry per CDR3 protein. This table holds about 38,000 distinct CDR3 sequences, around 7% found once. The specimen was PBMCs, collected at surgery. The source is a male donor with early-stage non-small cell lung cancer.

This clonotype was seen repeatedly, ten times or more. The chain recombines TRBV18 with TRBJ2-2; D gene unclear. In germline, CDR1 is KGHSH, CDR2 LQKENI. The CDR3 runs to 12 residues. The ends were cut back, 9 bases at V and 6 bases at J, with 11 bases in the middle. The CDR3 DNA reads as TGTGCCAGTTCCTATGACGCCGGGGAGCTGTTTTTT. This gives the protein CASSYDAGELFF.

V usage is TRBV5-1 and J usage is TRBJ1-2; 7 bases map to TRBD1. Germline assignment: CDR1 SGHRS and CDR2 YFSETQ. J was trimmed by 7 bases and V by 4 bases; bases with no gene match: 16. There are 16 residues in the CDR3. CDR3 residues: CASSPGLTGAQGGYTF. CDR3 DNA: TGCGCCAGCAGCCCGGGCCTTACAGGGGCGCAGGGTGGCTACACCTTC.

Many counts were recorded for this clonotype. This chain connects TRBV12-3 or TRBV12-4 to TRBJ2-2; possibly TRBD2 for D (6 bases). V was shortened by 4 bases and J by 15 bases, with 15 bases between the two germline ends. This CDR3 has 12 residues. The CDR3 region is CASSSGLEWLFF. The DNA of the CDR3 is TGTGCCAGCAGTTCGGGACTCGAATGGTTGTTTTTT.

This clonotype was found many times. The gene calls are TRBV11-2 and TRBJ2-7; 7 nucleotides align to TRBD2. V dropped 0 bases and J dropped 3; count of bases not matched to a gene: 8. This CDR3 comprises 16 residues. Germline values: CDR1 SGHAT, CDR2 FQNNGV. The CDR3 sequence is CASSLEGWRENYEQYF. CDR3 DNA: TGTGCCAGCAGCTTAGAGGGCTGGCGGGAGAACTACGAGCAGTACTTC.

Only a few counts were recorded for this clonotype. The rearrangement links TRBV6-5 to TRBJ2-3, with D hard to call. Germline lookup yields CDR1 MNHEY and CDR2 SVGAGI. V was shortened by 4 bases and J by 4 bases, with 15 bases between the two germline ends. The CDR3 runs to 15 residues. CDR3 nucleotide sequence: TGTGCCAGCAGTTCCCAAGAGGCCGTTTCAGATACGCAGTATTTT. This translates into CASSSQEAVSDTQYF.

The chain joins TRBV25-1 to TRBJ1-2; D ambiguous. Germline V CDR1 and CDR2: MGHDK, SYGVNS. V lost 6 bases and J lost 3, with 11 bases in between. The CDR3 sequence is 13 residues long. CDR3 sequence: CASRKGVDYGYTF. The CDR3, as DNA: TGTGCCAGCAGGAAGGGTGTCGACTATGGCTACACCTTC.

This clonotype appeared many times. The chain combines TRBV6-6 with TRBJ1-6, with D tentatively TRBD1 (5 bases). This CDR3 contains 17 residues. V lost 5 bases and J 3 bases, leaving 17 bases between the germline ends. Per germline, CDR1 MNHNY and CDR2 SVGAGI (reference sequence). The CDR3 spells CASSLRPTVDYNSPLHF. The CDR3 bases are TGTGCCAGCAGTCTACGCCCGACAGTTGACTATAATTCACCCCTCCACTTT.

The table lists this clonotype with many counts. CDR3 in DNA: TGCGCCAGCAGCCCCTCGGACTCCAACACCGGGGAGCTGTTTTTT. It yields the protein CASSPSDSNTGELFF. The V call is TRBV4-1, the J call TRBJ2-2; possible D gene TRBD2, 5 bases. V lost 4 bases and J lost 2, with 11 bases in between. This CDR3 contains 15 residues. CDR1 is MGHRA and CDR2 is YSYEKL in the germline V gene.

This clonotype was seen a handful of times. This rearrangement joins TRBV11-1 to TRBJ2-5; TRBD2 might be the D (6 bases). This CDR3 has 16 residues. Trimming stripped 5 bases from V and 2 bases from J, with 18 bases between. Germline V gene data show CDR1 as SGHAT and CDR2 as FQDESV (reference sequence). In DNA form, the CDR3 reads TGTGCCAGCAGCAGACGTCGTAGCCGGGGGCAAGAGACCCAGTACTTC. This sequence encodes CASSRRRSRGQETQYF.

This clonotype was seen a handful of times. The chain joins TRBV2 to TRBJ2-2; no clear D gene. Trimming cost V 5 bases and J 4 bases, with 14 bases left between them. Germline loops: CDR1 SNHLY, CDR2 FYNNEI. CDR3 length: 15 residues. The CDR3 reads CASSPARGSTGELFF. The CDR3 coding sequence is TGTGCCAGCAGTCCCGCCCGAGGCAGCACCGGGGAGCTGTTTTTT.

This clonotype showed up just a few times. The rearrangement joins TRBV7-3 to TRBJ2-1; weak D call: TRBD2 (5 bases). V shed 4 bases and J shed 1 base, with 5 bases lying between them. Per the germline V gene, CDR1 is SGHTA and CDR2 is FQGTGA. This CDR3 spans 13 amino acids. CDR3 in amino acids: CASSSGSYNEQFF. The DNA for the CDR3 is TGTGCCAGCAGCTCGGGGTCCTACAATGAGCAGTTCTTC.

V is TRBV19 and J is TRBJ1-1; D perhaps matches TRBD1 (5 bases). The CDR3 has 16 amino acids. Trimming took off 1 base at V and 0 bases at J, with 12 bases between the two ends. Germline V gene sequence: CDR1 LNHDA, CDR2 SQIVND (reference sequence). This chain's CDR3 is CASSIVPWGLNTEAFF. In DNA form, the CDR3 reads TGTGCCAGTAGTATAGTCCCCTGGGGGTTGAACACTGAAGCTTTCTTT.

This clonotype was counted at least ten times. This rearrangement joins TRBV24-1 to TRBJ2-3; D tentatively fits TRBD1 or TRBD2 (5 bases each). From germline, CDR1 is KGHDR and CDR2 SFDVKD. V was shortened by 3 bases and J by 8 bases, with 11 bases between the two germline ends. The CDR3 covers 13 residues. The CDR3 DNA reads as TGTGCCACCAGTGATGGGACCAGTGTTACGCAGTATTTT. It yields the protein CATSDGTSVTQYF.